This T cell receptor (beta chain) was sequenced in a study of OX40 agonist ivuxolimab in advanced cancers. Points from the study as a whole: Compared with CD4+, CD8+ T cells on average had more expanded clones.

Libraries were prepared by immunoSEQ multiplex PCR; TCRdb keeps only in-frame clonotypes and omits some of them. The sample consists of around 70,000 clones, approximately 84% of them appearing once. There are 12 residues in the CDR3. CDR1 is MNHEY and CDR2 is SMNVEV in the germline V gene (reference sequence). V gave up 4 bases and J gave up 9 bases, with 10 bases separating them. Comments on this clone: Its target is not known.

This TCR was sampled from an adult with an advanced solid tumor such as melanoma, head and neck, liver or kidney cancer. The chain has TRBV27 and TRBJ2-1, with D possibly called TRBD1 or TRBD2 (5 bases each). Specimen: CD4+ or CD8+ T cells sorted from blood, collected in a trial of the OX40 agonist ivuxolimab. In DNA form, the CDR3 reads TGTGCCAGCAGTTCGGGGCACAGTGAGCAGTTCTTC. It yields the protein CASSSGHSEQFF.